The 16 T cell receptor beta chains in this list originate from one sample, sequenced in a study of cytomegalovirus exposure and HLA in healthy donors. The PCR ran on 60 Vbeta and 13 Jbeta primers. Profiling relied on immunoSEQ multiplex PCR, and the TCRdb table lists in-frame clones only, not all of them. The sample contains 97,000 or so clones, around 68% of which appear only once. Sequences were obtained from PBMCs. The receptor set was obtained from a human donor in good health.

This clone was seen a few times. The chain is built from TRBV14 and TRBJ2-2; 11 nucleotides match TRBD1. With V trimmed by 8 bases and J by 5 bases, 7 bases remained unmatched. This CDR3 has 15 amino acids. Germline V gene lookup returns CDR1 SGHDN and CDR2 FVKESK. CDR3 region: CASHRTGGATGELFF. DNA of the CDR3: TGTGCCAGCCACCGGACAGGGGGCGCGACCGGGGAGCTGTTTTTT.

The chain combines TRBV28 with TRBJ2-7; TRBD1 might be the D (5 bases). CDR1 and CDR2 from the germline V gene are MDHEN and SYDVKM. The CDR3 spans 15 residues. V lost 3 bases, J lost 0 bases, and 12 bases lay in between. The CDR3 coding sequence is TGTGCCAGCAGTTTGCAAGGGGCGGACTCCTACGAGCAGTACTTC. Its protein product is CASSLQGADSYEQYF.

The chain has TRBV7-9 and TRBJ2-3, with D possibly TRBD2 on 6 matching bases. This CDR3 is 19 amino acids long. Trimming left V 2 bases short and J 3 bases short, with 24 bases between. CDR1 and CDR2 from the germline V gene are SEHNR and FQNEAQ (reference sequence). Here the CDR3 DNA reads TGTGCCAGCAGCTTAAGCCACCCATTGACTAGTGTGGGTACAGATACGCAGTATTTT. Protein sequence: CASSLSHPLTSVGTDTQYF.

The chain has TRBV15 and TRBJ2-3; 7 bases agree with TRBD1. V gave up 2 bases and J gave up 4 bases; unmatched junction bases: 6. The length of the CDR3 is 15 residues. Germline CDR1 reads LNHNV; CDR2 reads YYDKDF (reference sequence). CDR3 sequence reads: CATSRLTGWADTQYF. DNA of the CDR3: TGTGCCACCAGCAGACTGACAGGGTGGGCAGATACGCAGTATTTT. Full variable domain (missing parts from reference TRBV15 and TRBJ2-3): DAMVIQNPRYQVTQFGKPVTLSCSQTLNHNVMYWYQQKSSQAPKLLFHYYDKDFNNEADTPDNFQSRRPNTSFCFLDIRSPGLGDTAMYLCATSRLTGWADTQYFGPGTRLTVL.

The chain uses TRBV7-2 and TRBJ2-2, with a weak D call TRBD2 (5 bases). The CDR3 spans 15 residues. The germline V gene encodes CDR1 SGHTA and CDR2 FQGNSA. V shed 4 bases and J shed 7 bases, with 16 bases lying between them. The DNA for the CDR3 is TGTGCCAGCAGCTCCTCCGACTACCAAGACGGGGAGCTGTTTTTT. It encodes CASSSSDYQDGELFF.

The chain is built from TRBV2 and TRBJ2-2; weak D call: TRBD1 (6 bases). CDR1 and CDR2 (germline): SNHLY, FYNNEI. The CDR3 has 14 residues. V lost 5 bases and J 6 bases, leaving 13 bases between the germline ends. The CDR3 DNA reads TGTGCCAGCAGTAAAGTGGCAGGGGCCGGGGAGCTGTTTTTT. Its translation: CASSKVAGAGELFF.

This clone was counted a single time. J is TRBJ2-7 and V is TRBV7-6, with D tentatively TRBD1 (5 bases). The CDR3 spans 15 residues. V was pared by 2 bases and J by 1 base, with 12 bases between. Germline CDR1 SGHVS, CDR2 FNYEAQ. This chain's CDR3 is CASSLYGQGSYEQYF. The CDR3 nucleotides read TGTGCCAGCAGCTTATATGGTCAGGGATCCTACGAGCAGTACTTC.

This chain connects TRBV27 to TRBJ2-5; no firm D call. This CDR3 has 12 residues. Germline values: CDR1 MNHEY, CDR2 SMNVEV (reference sequence). V lost 6 bases, J lost 5 bases, and 10 bases lay in between. The CDR3 loop reads CASRASRETQYF. The CDR3 coding sequence is TGTGCCAGCAGGGCAAGCAGGGAGACCCAGTACTTC.

To note about this clone: At one end, the junction sequence differs from germline, possibly due to a read error. The genes are TRBV7-9 and TRBJ2-3; 13 bases fit TRBD2. The germline gives CDR1 SEHNR, CDR2 FQNEAQ (reference sequence). This CDR3 has 14 residues. The CDR3 DNA sequence: TGTTCCAGCGGGACTAGCGGGAACACAGATACGCAGTATTTT. Its translation: CSSGTSGNTDTQYF. Based on the CDR3 plus reference TRBV7-9 and TRBJ2-3, the full variable domain is DTGVSQNPRHKITKRGQNVTFRCDPISEHNRLYWYRQTLGQGPEFLTYFQNEAQLEKSRLLSDRFSAERPKGSFSTLEIQRTEQGDSAMYLCSSGTSGNTDTQYFGPGTRLTVL.

This chain uses TRBV5-5 with TRBJ2-3; 8 bases line up with TRBD2. This CDR3 comprises 14 residues. V gave up 7 bases and J gave up 0 bases; unmatched junction bases: 4. Germline V gene lookup returns CDR1 SGHKS and CDR2 YYEKEE (reference sequence). CDR3 DNA sequence: TGTGCCAGCCGCAGCGGGAGTAGCACAGATACGCAGTATTTT. Protein product: CASRSGSSTDTQYF.

This clone has a handful of counts. The chain uses TRBV15 and TRBJ2-5, with TRBD2 matching over 8 bases. This CDR3 has 14 amino acids. In germline, CDR1 is LNHNV, CDR2 YYDKDF (reference sequence). The V gene end was trimmed by 7 bases and the J gene end by 0 bases; junction bases not matched to a gene: 4. In DNA form, the CDR3 reads TGTGCCACCACCGGCGGGGGGAACCAAGAGACCCAGTACTTC. It is translated as CATTGGGNQETQYF.

This clone was recorded a few times. This sequence joins TRBV27 and TRBJ2-1; a possible D gene is TRBD2 (5 bases). This CDR3 spans 14 amino acids. Trimming removed 9 bases at V and 2 bases at J, with 14 bases between. CDR1 and CDR2 (germline): MNHEY, SMNVEV (reference sequence). The CDR3 sequence: CASSRGWTYNEQFF. In nucleotides, the CDR3 is TGTGCCAGTTCGCGCGGGTGGACCTACAATGAGCAGTTCTTC.

In DNA, the CDR3 is TGTGCCAGCAGCTACCGGACAGGGGGCACAGATACGCAGTATTTT. It encodes CASSYRTGGTDTQYF. The V and J genes are TRBV5-6 and TRBJ2-3; 9 nucleotides agree with TRBD1. V lost 3 bases to trimming and J lost 1 base; unmatched junction nucleotides: 3. Germline V gene data show CDR1 as SGHDT and CDR2 as YYEEEE. CDR3 size: 15 residues.

This clone was seen a handful of times. The chain employs TRBV19 and TRBJ2-6; 7 bases map to TRBD1. V was pared by 2 bases and J by 0 bases, with 22 bases of the junction left unmatched. CDR3 size: 23 residues. In germline, CDR1 is LNHDA, CDR2 SQIVND (reference sequence). The CDR3 is CASSIITIRSTDRRNSGANVLTF. The CDR3 DNA reads as TGTGCCAGTAGTATAATAACTATTCGTTCCACGGACAGGCGAAACTCTGGGGCCAACGTCCTGACTTTC.

Remarks on this clone: The same CDR3 is also encoded by other DNA sequences in this sample. The DNA for the CDR3 is TGTGCCAGCAGCTTTGGGGGCGGATCCTACGAGCAGTACTTC. Its protein product is CASSFGGGSYEQYF. This sequence joins TRBV7-2 and TRBJ2-7; weak D call: TRBD1 (6 bases). Trimming pared 3 bases from V and 1 base from J, leaving 10 bases between. This CDR3 has 14 residues. CDR1 SGHTA and CDR2 FQGNSA come from the germline V gene. Full variable domain (remainder filled in from reference TRBV7-2 and TRBJ2-7): GAGVSQSPSNKVTEKGKDVELRCDPISGHTALYWYRQSLGQGLEFLIYFQGNSAPDKSGLPSDRFSAERTGGSVSTLTIQRTQQEDSAVYLCASSFGGGSYEQYFGPGTRLTVT.

The chain employs TRBV2 and TRBJ2-5, with a weak D call TRBD1 (6 bases). The J call could be wrong; TRBJ2-7 is a better fit for the DNA end. Per the germline V gene, CDR1 is SNHLY and CDR2 is FYNNEI. This CDR3 has 13 residues. CDR3 in amino acids: CAIPGAEAYEQYF. CDR3 sequence (DNA): TGTGCCATCCCAGGGGCGGAGGCGTACGAGCAGTACTTC.